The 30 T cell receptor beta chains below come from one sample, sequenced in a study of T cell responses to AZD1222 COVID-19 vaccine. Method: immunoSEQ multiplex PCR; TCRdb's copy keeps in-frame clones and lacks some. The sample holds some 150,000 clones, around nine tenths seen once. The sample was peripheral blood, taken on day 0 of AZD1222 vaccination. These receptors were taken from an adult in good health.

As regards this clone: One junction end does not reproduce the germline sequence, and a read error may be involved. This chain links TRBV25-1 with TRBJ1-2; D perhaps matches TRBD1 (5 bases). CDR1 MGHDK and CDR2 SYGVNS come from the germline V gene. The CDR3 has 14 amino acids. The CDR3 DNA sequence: TGTGCCAGCAGCTTGGGACCGGGTAACTATGGCTGCACCTTC. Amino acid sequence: CASSLGPGNYGCTF.

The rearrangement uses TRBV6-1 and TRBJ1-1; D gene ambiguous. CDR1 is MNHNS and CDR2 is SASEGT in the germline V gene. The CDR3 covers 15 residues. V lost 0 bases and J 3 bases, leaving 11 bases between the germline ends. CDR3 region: CASSEAPRSYTEAFF. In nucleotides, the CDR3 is TGTGCCAGCAGTGAAGCGCCCAGGTCGTACACTGAAGCTTTCTTT.

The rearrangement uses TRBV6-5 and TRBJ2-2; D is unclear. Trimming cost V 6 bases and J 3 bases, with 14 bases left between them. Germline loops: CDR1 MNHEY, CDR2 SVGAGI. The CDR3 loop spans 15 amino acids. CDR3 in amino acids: CASRKRGAYTGELFF. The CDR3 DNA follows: TGTGCCAGCAGGAAACGAGGAGCGTACACCGGGGAGCTGTTTTTT.

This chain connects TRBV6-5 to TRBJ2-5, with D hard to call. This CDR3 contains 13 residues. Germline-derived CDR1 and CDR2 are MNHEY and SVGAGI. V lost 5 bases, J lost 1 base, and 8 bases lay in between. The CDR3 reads CASSRSLQETQYF. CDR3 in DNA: TGTGCCAGCAGTAGGAGCCTCCAAGAGACCCAGTACTTC.

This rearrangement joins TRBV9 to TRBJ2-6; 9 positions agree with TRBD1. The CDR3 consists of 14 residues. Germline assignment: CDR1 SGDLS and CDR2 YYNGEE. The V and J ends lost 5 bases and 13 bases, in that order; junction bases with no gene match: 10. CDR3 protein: CASREGDRVGVLTF. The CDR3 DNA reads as TGTGCCAGCAGGGAGGGGGACAGGGTAGGTGTCCTGACTTTC.

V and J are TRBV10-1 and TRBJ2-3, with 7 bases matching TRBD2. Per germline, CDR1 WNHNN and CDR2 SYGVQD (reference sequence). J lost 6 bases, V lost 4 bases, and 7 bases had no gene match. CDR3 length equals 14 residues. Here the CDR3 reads CASSAGGRIDTQYF. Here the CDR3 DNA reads TGCGCCAGCAGTGCGGGAGGACGCATCGATACGCAGTATTTT.

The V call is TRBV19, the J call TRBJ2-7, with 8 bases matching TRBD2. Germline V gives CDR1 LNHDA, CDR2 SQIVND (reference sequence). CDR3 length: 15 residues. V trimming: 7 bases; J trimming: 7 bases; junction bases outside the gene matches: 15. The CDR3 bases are TGTGCCAGTACCCCAGGCGGGGGGCCCGTCGATGAGCAGTACTTC. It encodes CASTPGGGPVDEQYF.

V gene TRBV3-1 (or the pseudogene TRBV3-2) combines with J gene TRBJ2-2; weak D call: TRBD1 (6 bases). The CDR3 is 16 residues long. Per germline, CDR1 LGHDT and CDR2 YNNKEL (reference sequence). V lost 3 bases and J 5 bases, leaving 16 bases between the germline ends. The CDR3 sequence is CASSHYPAGATGELFF. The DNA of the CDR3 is TGTGCCAGCAGCCATTACCCGGCAGGGGCGACCGGGGAGCTGTTTTTT.

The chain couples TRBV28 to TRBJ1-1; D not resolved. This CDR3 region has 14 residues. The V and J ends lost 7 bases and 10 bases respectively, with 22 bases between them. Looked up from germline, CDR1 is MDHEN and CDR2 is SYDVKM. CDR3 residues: CASTHRGSVGGAFF. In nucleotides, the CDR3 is TGTGCCAGCACCCACCGCGGAAGTGTTGGTGGAGCTTTCTTT.

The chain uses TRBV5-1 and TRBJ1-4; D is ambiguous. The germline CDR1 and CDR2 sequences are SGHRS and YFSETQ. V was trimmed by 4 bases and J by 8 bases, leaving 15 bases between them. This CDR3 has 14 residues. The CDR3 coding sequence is TGCGCCAGCAGCCCGGACTCAGTTCAGGAAAAACTGTTTTTT. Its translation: CASSPDSVQEKLFF.

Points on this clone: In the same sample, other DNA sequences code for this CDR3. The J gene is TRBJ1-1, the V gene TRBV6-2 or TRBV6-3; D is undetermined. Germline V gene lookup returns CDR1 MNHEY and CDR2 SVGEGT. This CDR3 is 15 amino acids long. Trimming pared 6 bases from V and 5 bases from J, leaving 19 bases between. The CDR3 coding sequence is TGTGCCAGCAGCCCGCAAGGGAGCAAGTATACTGAAGCTTTCTTT. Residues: CASSPQGSKYTEAFF.

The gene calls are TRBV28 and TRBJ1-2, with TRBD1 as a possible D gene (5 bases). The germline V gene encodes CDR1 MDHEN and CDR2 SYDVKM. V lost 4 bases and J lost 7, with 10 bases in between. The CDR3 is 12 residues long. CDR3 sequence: CASSYRGRGYTF. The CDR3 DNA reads TGTGCCAGCAGTTACCGGGGCCGTGGCTACACCTTC.

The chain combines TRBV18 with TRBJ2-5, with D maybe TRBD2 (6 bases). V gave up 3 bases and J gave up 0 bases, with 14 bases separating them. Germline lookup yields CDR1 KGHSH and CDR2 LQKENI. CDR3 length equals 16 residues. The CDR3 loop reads CASSPDRGLYQETQYF. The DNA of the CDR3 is TGTGCCAGCTCACCGGACCGGGGACTTTACCAAGAGACCCAGTACTTC.

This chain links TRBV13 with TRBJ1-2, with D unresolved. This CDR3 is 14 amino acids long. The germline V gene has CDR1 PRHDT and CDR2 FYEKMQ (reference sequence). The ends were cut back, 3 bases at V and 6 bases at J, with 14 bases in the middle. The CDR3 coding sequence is TGTGCCAGCAGCTTGAGTGACTACGGGGATGGCTACACCTTC. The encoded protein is CASSLSDYGDGYTF.

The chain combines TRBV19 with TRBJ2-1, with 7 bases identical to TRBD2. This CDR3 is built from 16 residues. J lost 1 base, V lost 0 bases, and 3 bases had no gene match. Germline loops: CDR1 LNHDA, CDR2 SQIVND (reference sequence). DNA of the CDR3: TGTGCCAGTAGTATAGATTGGCGGGGGTCCTACAATGAGCAGTTCTTC. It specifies CASSIDWRGSYNEQFF.

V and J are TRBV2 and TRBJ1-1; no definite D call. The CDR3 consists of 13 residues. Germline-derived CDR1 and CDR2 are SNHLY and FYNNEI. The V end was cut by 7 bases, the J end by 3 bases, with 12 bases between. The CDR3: CASNFPRDTEAFF. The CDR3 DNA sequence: TGTGCCAGCAACTTTCCGAGGGACACTGAAGCTTTCTTT.

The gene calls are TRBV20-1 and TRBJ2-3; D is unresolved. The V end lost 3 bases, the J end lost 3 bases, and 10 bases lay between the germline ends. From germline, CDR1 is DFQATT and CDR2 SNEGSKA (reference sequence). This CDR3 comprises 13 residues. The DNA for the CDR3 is TGCAGTGCTAGTAAACTTGCTACAGATACGCAGTATTTT. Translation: CSASKLATDTQYF.

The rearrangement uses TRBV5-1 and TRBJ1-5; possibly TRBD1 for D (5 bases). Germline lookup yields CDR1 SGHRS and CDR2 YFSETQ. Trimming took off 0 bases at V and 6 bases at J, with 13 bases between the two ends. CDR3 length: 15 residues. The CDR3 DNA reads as TGCGCCAGCAGCTTGGGGGCCAGGGAGGGTCAGCCCCAGCATTTT. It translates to CASSLGAREGQPQHF.

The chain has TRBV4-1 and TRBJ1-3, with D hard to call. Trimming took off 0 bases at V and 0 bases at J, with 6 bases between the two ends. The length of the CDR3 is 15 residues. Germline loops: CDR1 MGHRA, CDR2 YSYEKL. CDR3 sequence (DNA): TGCGCCAGCAGCCAAGATCCGAGCTCTGGAAACACCATATATTTT. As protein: CASSQDPSSGNTIYF.

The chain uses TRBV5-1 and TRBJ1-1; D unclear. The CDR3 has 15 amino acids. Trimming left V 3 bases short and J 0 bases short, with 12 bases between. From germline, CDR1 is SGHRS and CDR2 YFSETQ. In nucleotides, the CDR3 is TGCGCCAGCAGCTCAGAGGCAGTTTTGAACACTGAAGCTTTCTTT. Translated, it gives CASSSEAVLNTEAFF.

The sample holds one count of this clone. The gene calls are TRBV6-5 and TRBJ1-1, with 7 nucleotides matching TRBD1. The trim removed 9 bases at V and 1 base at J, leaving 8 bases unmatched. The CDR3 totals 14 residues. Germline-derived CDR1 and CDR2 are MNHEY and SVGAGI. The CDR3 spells CASLRTGWNTEAFF. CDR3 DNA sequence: TGTGCCAGTCTAAGGACAGGTTGGAACACTGAAGCTTTCTTT.

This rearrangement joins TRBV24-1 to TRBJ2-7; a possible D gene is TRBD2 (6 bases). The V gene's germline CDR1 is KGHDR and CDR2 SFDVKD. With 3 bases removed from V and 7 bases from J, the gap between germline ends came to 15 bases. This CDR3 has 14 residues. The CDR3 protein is CATSDPGAAREQYF. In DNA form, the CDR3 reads TGTGCCACCAGTGATCCGGGAGCCGCTAGGGAGCAGTACTTC.

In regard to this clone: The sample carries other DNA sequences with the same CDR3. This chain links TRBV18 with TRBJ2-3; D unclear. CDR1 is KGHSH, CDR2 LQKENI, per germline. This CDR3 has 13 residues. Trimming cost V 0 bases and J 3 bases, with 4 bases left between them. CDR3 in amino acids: CASSPPGTDTQYF. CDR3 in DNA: TGTGCCAGCTCACCACCGGGGACAGATACGCAGTATTTT.

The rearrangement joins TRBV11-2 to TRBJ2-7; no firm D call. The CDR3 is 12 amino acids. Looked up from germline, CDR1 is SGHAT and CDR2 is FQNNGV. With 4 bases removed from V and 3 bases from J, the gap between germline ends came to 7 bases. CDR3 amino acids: CASSSRVYEQYF. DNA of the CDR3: TGTGCCAGCAGCTCTAGGGTCTACGAGCAGTACTTC.

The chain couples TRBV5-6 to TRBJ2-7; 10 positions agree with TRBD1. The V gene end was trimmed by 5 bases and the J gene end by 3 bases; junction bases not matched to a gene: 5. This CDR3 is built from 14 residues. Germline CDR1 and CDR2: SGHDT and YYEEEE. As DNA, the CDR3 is TGTGCCAGCAGGCGGACAGGGGGATTCTACGAGCAGTACTTC. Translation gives CASRRTGGFYEQYF.

The CDR3 nucleotides read TGTGCCAGCTCCCCGGGACTAGATGAAAAACTGTTTTTT. Translating it yields CASSPGLDEKLFF. This chain connects TRBV18 to TRBJ1-4, with D perhaps matching TRBD1 (5 bases). Trimming shortened V by 6 bases and J by 6 bases, and 11 bases separated the two germline ends. The CDR3 extends over 13 amino acids. The germline CDR1 and CDR2 sequences are KGHSH and LQKENI.

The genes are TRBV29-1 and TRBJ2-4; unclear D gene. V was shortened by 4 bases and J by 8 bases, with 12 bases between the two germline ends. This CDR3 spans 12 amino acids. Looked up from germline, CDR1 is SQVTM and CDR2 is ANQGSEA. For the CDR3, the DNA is TGCAGCGTTGTTGGCAGTAAAGACATTCAGTACTTC. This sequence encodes CSVVGSKDIQYF.

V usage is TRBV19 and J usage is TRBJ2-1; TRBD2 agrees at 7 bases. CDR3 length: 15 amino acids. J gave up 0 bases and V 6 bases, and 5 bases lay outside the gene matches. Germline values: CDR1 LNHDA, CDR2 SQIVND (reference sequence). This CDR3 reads CASRGGGNSYNEQFF. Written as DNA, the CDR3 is TGTGCCAGTAGGGGGGGAGGGAACTCCTACAATGAGCAGTTCTTC.

The CDR3 loop is CAISGLQGDSGELFF. The CDR3 DNA follows: TGTGCCATCAGTGGATTACAGGGGGATAGCGGGGAGCTGTTTTTT. The V gene is TRBV10-3, the J gene TRBJ2-2, with TRBD1 identical over 8 bases. The V gene end was trimmed by 4 bases and the J gene end by 7 bases; junction bases not matched to a gene: 8. CDR3 length: 15 amino acids. Germline CDR1 is ENHRY and CDR2 is SYGVKD.

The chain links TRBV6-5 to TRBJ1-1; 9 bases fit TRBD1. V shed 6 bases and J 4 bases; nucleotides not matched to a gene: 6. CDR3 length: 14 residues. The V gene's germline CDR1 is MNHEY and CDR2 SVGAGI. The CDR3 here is CASRPGQGSTEAFF. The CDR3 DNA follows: TGTGCCAGCAGACCGGGACAGGGTAGCACTGAAGCTTTCTTT.